The 12 T cell receptor beta chains listed next were all sequenced from one sample in a study of OX40 agonist ivuxolimab in advanced cancers. The library relied on the immunoSEQ multiplex PCR assay. The immuneACCESS repertoire file appears here via TCRdb, limited to in-frame rearrangements. These files lack a portion of the clones; in checked studies, under half of the deficit traces to unresolved V genes, and the cause of the others is not known. This sample comprises 31,000 or so clones, 75% to 85% of them detected only once. Clones ranked in the top ten supply less than 25% of the sample. This specimen was CD4+ or CD8+ T cells sorted from blood, taken in a trial of the OX40 agonist ivuxolimab. The receptors were sampled from an adult with an advanced solid tumor such as melanoma, head and neck, liver or kidney cancer.

The chain combines TRBV28 with TRBJ2-5; D is uncertain. Matching the DNA end better, TRBJ2-7 makes the J call doubtful. The CDR3 runs to 13 residues. The germline V gene has CDR1 MDHEN and CDR2 SYDVKM. The CDR3 DNA sequence: TGTGCCAGCAGTTTGAGAGATATCTACGAGCAGTACTTC. Translated, it gives CASSLRDIYEQYF.

This clone occurred a few times. The V call is TRBV11-2, the J call TRBJ2-1, with 7 positions matching TRBD1. Germline CDR1 reads SGHAT; CDR2 reads FQNNGV. The V and J ends lost 4 bases and 7 bases, in that order; junction bases with no gene match: 4. The CDR3 totals 13 residues. The CDR3 here is CASSSLRGNEQFF. CDR3 in DNA: TGTGCCAGCAGCTCCCTCAGGGGGAATGAGCAGTTCTTC.

The V and J genes are TRBV5-1 and TRBJ1-2; D remains ambiguous. V lost 4 bases and J lost 8, with 18 bases in between. The CDR3 loop spans 14 amino acids. The germline V gene has CDR1 SGHRS and CDR2 YFSETQ. The CDR3 sequence is CASSRTELFSGYTF. The CDR3 DNA reads TGCGCCAGCAGCCGGACTGAACTTTTCTCCGGCTACACCTTC.

This chain links TRBV2 with TRBJ2-5; TRBD2 might be the D (7 bases). The V gene lost 3 bases and the J gene lost 3 bases, with 14 bases spanning the gap. Germline assignment: CDR1 SNHLY and CDR2 FYNNEI. The CDR3 has 15 residues. CDR3 region: CASSDGGADEETQYF. CDR3 DNA: TGTGCCAGCAGTGATGGGGGGGCCGACGAAGAGACCCAGTACTTC.

The chain has TRBV10-3 and TRBJ2-7; TRBD2 agrees at 11 bases. Per the germline V gene, CDR1 is ENHRY and CDR2 is SYGVKD. The CDR3 has 16 residues. The V segment lost 3 bases and the J segment 2 bases; nucleotides outside the gene matches: 6. The CDR3 region is CAISDQTSGKAYEQYF. The CDR3 coding sequence is TGTGCCATCAGTGACCAGACTAGCGGGAAGGCCTACGAGCAGTACTTC.

This clone has a single count. The rearrangement joins TRBV19 to TRBJ2-6; 7 nucleotides agree with TRBD1. With V trimmed by 1 base and J by 0 bases, 3 bases remained unmatched. The germline V gene has CDR1 LNHDA and CDR2 SQIVND (reference sequence). CDR3 length equals 17 residues. In DNA form, the CDR3 reads TGTGCCAGTAGTATAGCAGGGGGTATCTCTGGGGCCAACGTCCTGACTTTC. Protein sequence: CASSIAGGISGANVLTF.

This clone showed up just a few times. The chain links TRBV9 to TRBJ1-5; no definite D call. The CDR3 contains 15 residues. The germline V and J ends were trimmed by 0 bases and 2 bases, with 9 bases remaining between them. From germline, CDR1 is SGDLS and CDR2 YYNGEE. The CDR3 nucleotides are TGTGCCAGCAGCGTAGGGGCGGCTCGCAATCAGCCCCAGCATTTT. Encoded protein: CASSVGAARNQPQHF.

This clone was found a few times. J is TRBJ1-2 and V is TRBV30; TRBD1 is a possible D gene (6 bases). Germline V gene sequence: CDR1 GTSNPN, CDR2 SVGIG (reference sequence). The CDR3 has 13 residues. Trimming removed 1 base at V and 11 bases at J, with 17 bases between. CDR3 residues: CAWSAQGISGYTF. DNA of the CDR3: TGTGCCTGGAGTGCCCAGGGGATTAGTGGATACACCTTC.

V gene TRBV4-2 combines with J gene TRBJ2-4; maybe TRBD1 (8 bases). This CDR3 has 16 amino acids. Germline-derived CDR1 and CDR2 are LGHNA and YNFKEQ. With 4 bases removed from V and 7 bases from J, the gap between germline ends came to 20 bases. Written as DNA, the CDR3 is TGTGCCAGCAGCCCCCCTGGGGCACAGGGGGGGAACATTCAGTACTTC. Protein sequence: CASSPPGAQGGNIQYF.

The chain combines TRBV4-2 with TRBJ2-1; D could derive from TRBD1 or TRBD2 (5 bases each). The CDR3 covers 16 residues. Trimming took 0 bases from V and 2 from J, leaving 11 bases between them. Looked up from germline, CDR1 is LGHNA and CDR2 is YNFKEQ. The CDR3 loop reads CASSQDLARAYNEQFF. Written as DNA, the CDR3 is TGTGCCAGCAGCCAAGATCTAGCCAGGGCCTACAATGAGCAGTTCTTC.

This chain links TRBV4-2 with TRBJ2-3; maybe TRBD1 (5 bases). The germline CDR1 and CDR2 sequences are LGHNA and YNFKEQ. This CDR3 comprises 13 residues. The V end lost 0 bases, the J end lost 6 bases, and 7 bases lay between the germline ends. The CDR3 nucleotides read TGTGCCAGCAGCCAAGATCAGGGCGATACGCAGTATTTT. As protein: CASSQDQGDTQYF.

The chain recombines TRBV4-3 with TRBJ1-4; D ambiguous. CDR1 is LGHNA, CDR2 YSLEER, per germline. This CDR3 spans 16 amino acids. V was clipped by 0 bases and J by 1 base, with 9 bases between them. The CDR3 nucleotides are TGCGCCAGCAGCCAAGATACGACCAGAACTAATGAAAAACTGTTTTTT. This sequence encodes CASSQDTTRTNEKLFF.